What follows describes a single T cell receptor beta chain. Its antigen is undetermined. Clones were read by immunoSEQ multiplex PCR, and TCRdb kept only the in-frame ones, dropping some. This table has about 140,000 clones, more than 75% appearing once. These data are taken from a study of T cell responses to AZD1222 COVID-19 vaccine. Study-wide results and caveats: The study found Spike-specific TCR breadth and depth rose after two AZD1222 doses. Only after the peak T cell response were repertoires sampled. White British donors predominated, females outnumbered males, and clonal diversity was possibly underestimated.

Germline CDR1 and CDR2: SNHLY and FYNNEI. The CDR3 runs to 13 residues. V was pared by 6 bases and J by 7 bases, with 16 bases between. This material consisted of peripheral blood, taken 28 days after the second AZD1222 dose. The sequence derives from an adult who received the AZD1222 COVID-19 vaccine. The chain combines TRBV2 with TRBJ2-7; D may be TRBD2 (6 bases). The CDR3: CASRLAPLGEQYF. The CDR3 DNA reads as TGTGCCAGCAGACTAGCTCCTCTAGGGGAGCAGTACTTC. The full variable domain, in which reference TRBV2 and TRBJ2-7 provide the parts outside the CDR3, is EPEVTQTPSHQVTQMGQEVILRCVPISNHLYFYWYRQILGQKVEFLVSFYNNEISEKSEIFDDQFSVERPDGSNFTLKIRSTKLEDSAMYFCASRLAPLGEQYFGPGTRLTVT.